The 7 T cell receptor beta chains reported below all come from one sample, sequenced in a study of CD4 T cells in relation to SARS-CoV-2 and coronaviruses. These receptors' antigens are unknown. Repertoires were generated with immunoSEQ multiplex PCR, while TCRdb's copy carries only in-frame clones and drops some. The sample gives about 15,000 clones, around 80% of which show up once; roughly a sixth is in the top ten. Unexposed donor CD4+ T cells date from about 2011-2018, before the COVID-19 pandemic. CD4+ T cells were isolated from the cells after more than nine days of culture. The sequenced material came from CD4+ T cells from PBMCs, cultured in vitro. The receptors were gathered from a human donor in good health.

This clone was found a few times. This sequence joins TRBV19 and TRBJ1-1; the D gene is possibly TRBD1 (5 bases). Per the germline V gene, CDR1 is LNHDA and CDR2 is SQIVND (reference sequence). CDR3 length: 17 residues. Trimming took 6 bases from V and 4 from J, leaving 24 bases between them. The CDR3 reads CASRPFEQGGFSTEAFF. CDR3 nucleotide sequence: TGTGCCAGTAGGCCCTTTGAGCAGGGTGGTTTCAGCACTGAAGCTTTCTTT. Looking up the rest from reference TRBV19 and TRBJ1-1 gives the full variable domain: DGGITQSPKYLFRKEGQNVTLSCEQNLNHDAMYWYRQDPGQGLRLIYYSQIVNDFQKGDIAEGYSVSREKKESFPLTVTSAQKNPTAFYLCASRPFEQGGFSTEAFFGQGTRLTVV.

The J gene is TRBJ2-7, the V gene TRBV9; 10 bases map to TRBD2. Trimming at V came to 4 bases and at J to 3 bases, leaving 7 bases not matched to a gene. Germline lookup yields CDR1 SGDLS and CDR2 YYNGEE. The CDR3 spans 15 residues. The CDR3 nucleotides are TGTGCCAGCAGCCCCACTAGCGGGGAGGTCTACGAGCAGTACTTC. As protein: CASSPTSGEVYEQYF.

The chain links TRBV4-2 to TRBJ2-2, with TRBD2 matching 11 bases. CDR3 length equals 16 residues. Germline V gene lookup returns CDR1 LGHNA and CDR2 YNFKEQ. The V and J ends lost 4 bases and 4 bases, in that order; junction bases with no gene match: 5. The DNA of the CDR3 is TGTGCCAGCAGCCCCACCGGGACTAGCGGCACCGGGGAGCTGTTTTTT. Residues: CASSPTGTSGTGELFF.

This clone appeared a few times. The genes are TRBV28 and TRBJ2-1, with TRBD1 matching 7 bases. This CDR3 spans 11 amino acids. V was pared by 2 bases and J by 15 bases, with 4 bases of the junction left unmatched. Looked up from germline, CDR1 is MDHEN and CDR2 is SYDVKM. The DNA of the CDR3 is TGTGCCAGCAGTTTACAGGGACAGAGGTTCTTC. It yields the protein CASSLQGQRFF.

This clone showed up just a few times. The chain is built from TRBV27 and TRBJ1-2; D remains unclear. The CDR3 has 16 amino acids. Per germline, CDR1 MNHEY and CDR2 SMNVEV (reference sequence). V was cut by 3 bases and J by 1 base, with 15 bases left in between. DNA for the CDR3: TGTGCCAGCAGTTTTGCTGGCAGGCCTCGTAACTATGGCTACACCTTC. This gives the protein CASSFAGRPRNYGYTF.

V usage is TRBV14 and J usage is TRBJ2-7, with TRBD1 matching 7 bases. Per the germline V gene, CDR1 is SGHDN and CDR2 is FVKESK. Trimming removed 6 bases from V and 2 bases from J; junction bases left unmatched: 10. The CDR3 runs to 15 residues. CDR3 sequence: CASSQLGQEAYEQYF. The DNA of the CDR3 is TGTGCCAGCAGTCAACTAGGACAGGAGGCCTACGAGCAGTACTTC.

The rearrangement links TRBV13 to TRBJ1-1; D ambiguous. This CDR3 contains 12 residues. Germline CDR1 and CDR2: PRHDT and FYEKMQ (reference sequence). Trimming removed 5 bases at V and 5 bases at J, with 9 bases between. CDR3 amino acids: CASSPPGTEAFF. CDR3 nucleotide sequence: TGTGCCAGCAGCCCCCCCGGGACTGAAGCTTTCTTT.